One sample yielded the 27 T cell receptor beta chains listed below, sequenced in a study of regulatory T cells in long-lasting Graves disease. As to time point: newly diagnosed GD, antithyroid drugs for less than 3 months. Extracted RNA from PBMCs served as the source of the TCR library. Arm-PCR with iRepertoire HTBI primers amplified the CDR3 regions for these TCR beta libraries. TCRdb reanalysed the multiplex PCR reads using MiXCR and keeps one entry per CDR3 protein. Among about 500,000 distinct CDR3 sequences listed, around 16% were seen once. This sample also belongs to another study, concerning T cells in Graves' hyperthyroidism and ophthalmopathy.

The starting material was peripheral blood mononuclear cells (PBMCs), obtained at new diagnosis, from a patient treated with antithyroid drugs. Receptors originate from a middle-aged man with Graves disease.

Regarding this clonotype: A much larger clone sits a single nucleotide away, making a read error possible. Here the CDR3 omits its conserved ending phenylalanine or tryptophan, so a read error is the likely source. In DNA, the CDR3 is TGTGCCAGCAGTTTATCGACAGGCCTTGGCAATCAGCCCCAGCATTCT. It encodes CASSLSTGLGNQPQHS. The genes are TRBV27 and TRBJ1-5; possible D gene TRBD1, 6 bases. The CDR3 extends over 16 amino acids. Trimming left V 0 bases short and J 2 bases short, with 11 bases between. Germline values: CDR1 MNHEY, CDR2 SMNVEV (reference sequence).

This chain joins TRBV10-3 and TRBJ2-1; 13 bases match TRBD2. The CDR3 extends over 15 amino acids. Germline V gene data show CDR1 as ENHRY and CDR2 as SYGVKD. V dropped 10 bases and J dropped 3; count of bases not matched to a gene: 6. The CDR3: CATTTSGGGYNEQFF. The CDR3 DNA sequence: TGTGCCACCACTACTAGCGGGGGGGGCTACAATGAGCAGTTCTTC.

This clonotype was counted a few times. The genes are TRBV29-1 and TRBJ1-2, with unresolved D. This CDR3 contains 12 residues. The germline gives CDR1 SQVTM, CDR2 ANQGSEA. The germline V and J ends were trimmed by 4 bases and 4 bases, with 10 bases remaining between them. CDR3 DNA: TGCAGCGTTGCGCGGCAGAGCTATGGCTACACCTTC. It yields the protein CSVARQSYGYTF.

This clonotype was counted ten times or more. This chain connects TRBV5-1 to TRBJ2-1; TRBD2 matches at 11 bases. The V segment lost 0 bases and the J segment 9 bases; nucleotides outside the gene matches: 5. The CDR3 is 15 amino acids. CDR1 and CDR2 from the germline V gene are SGHRS and YFSETQ. CDR3 sequence reads: CASSLAASGRIEQFF. The CDR3 coding sequence is TGCGCCAGCAGCTTGGCAGCTAGCGGGAGGATTGAGCAGTTCTTC.

This clonotype was observed at least ten times. This rearrangement joins TRBV28 to TRBJ2-7; no reliable D call. The germline V gene has CDR1 MDHEN and CDR2 SYDVKM. V was pared by 6 bases and J by 6 bases, with 21 bases between. The CDR3 totals 15 residues. The CDR3 spells CASSRTGGSGGEQYF. The CDR3 region has the DNA TGTGCCAGCAGCCGGACGGGTGGGTCCGGTGGCGAGCAGTACTTC. Together with reference TRBV28 and TRBJ2-7, the CDR3 gives the full variable domain: DVKVTQSSRYLVKRTGEKVFLECVQDMDHENMFWYRQDPGLGLRLIYFSYDVKMKEKGDIPEGYSVSREKKERFSLILESASTNQTSMYLCASSRTGGSGGEQYFGPGTRLTVT.

This clonotype was seen ten or more times. The chain joins TRBV3-1 to TRBJ1-1; D gene ambiguous. V was shortened by 1 base and J by 2 bases, with 8 bases between the two germline ends. This CDR3 has 14 amino acids. Looked up from germline, CDR1 is LGHDT and CDR2 is YNNKEL (reference sequence). For the CDR3, the DNA is TGTGCCAGCAGCCAAGTGCGGGGAAACACTGAAGCTTTCTTT. Protein product: CASSQVRGNTEAFF.

J is TRBJ2-1 and V is TRBV6-2 or TRBV6-3, with a weak D call TRBD1 (5 bases). Germline V lookup: CDR1 MNHEY, CDR2 SVGEGT. V lost 4 bases and J 4 bases, leaving 17 bases between the germline ends. The CDR3 runs to 16 residues. Here the CDR3 reads CASSSKGVLIYNEQFF. As DNA, the CDR3 is TGTGCCAGCAGTTCCAAAGGGGTCTTAATATACAATGAGCAGTTCTTC.

The genes are TRBV20-1 and TRBJ2-7; D tentatively fits TRBD1 or TRBD2 (5 bases each). The germline V gene encodes CDR1 DFQATT and CDR2 SNEGSKA (reference sequence). V was clipped by 3 bases and J by 2 bases, with 17 bases between them. The CDR3 contains 15 residues. CDR3 amino acids: CSASPSVGDTYEQYF. The CDR3 DNA follows: TGCAGTGCTAGCCCGTCGGTGGGGGATACCTACGAGCAGTACTTC.

This clonotype was found many times. This chain joins TRBV7-8 and TRBJ1-1; D gene ambiguous. Trimming stripped 2 bases from V and 2 bases from J, with 9 bases between. CDR1 is SGHVS and CDR2 is FQNEAQ in the germline V gene. CDR3 length equals 14 residues. The chain's CDR3 is CASSLSTVNTEAFF. The CDR3 DNA sequence: TGTGCCAGCAGCTTATCCACAGTTAACACTGAAGCTTTCTTT.

The table lists this clonotype with a few counts. The genes are TRBV28 and TRBJ2-6, with TRBD1 matching over 9 bases. V was clipped by 5 bases and J by 0 bases; unmatched bases: 5. The CDR3 runs 17 residues. Germline CDR1 reads MDHEN; CDR2 reads SYDVKM. The CDR3 reads CASSPGTGISGANVLTF. The CDR3 coding sequence is TGTGCCAGCAGTCCCGGGACAGGGATCTCTGGGGCCAACGTCCTGACTTTC.

This chain connects TRBV7-8 to TRBJ2-1, with a weak D call TRBD2 (5 bases). V was shortened by 5 bases and J by 6 bases, with 14 bases between the two germline ends. CDR3 length equals 14 residues. Germline values: CDR1 SGHVS, CDR2 FQNEAQ. The CDR3 protein is CASSPRAHGNEQFF. The CDR3 DNA follows: TGTGCCAGCAGCCCGCGGGCCCACGGCAATGAGCAGTTCTTC.

The V and J genes are TRBV19 and TRBJ2-1; 10 bases are a match to TRBD2. V lost 9 bases and J lost 4; bases outside the gene matches: 6. The CDR3 covers 14 residues. Germline CDR1 reads LNHDA; CDR2 reads SQIVND (reference sequence). CDR3 bases: TGTGCCAGCAAAGGACTAGCGGCTTACAATGAGCAGTTCTTC. Translation: CASKGLAAYNEQFF.

This clonotype was observed many times. The J gene is TRBJ1-2, the V gene TRBV12-3 or TRBV12-4; no firm D call. The CDR3 extends over 14 amino acids. V gave up 6 bases and J gave up 1 base, with 12 bases separating them. This CDR3 reads CASSPPANNYGYTF. The CDR3 coding sequence is TGTGCCAGCAGCCCGCCTGCGAATAACTATGGCTACACCTTC.

This clonotype was seen repeatedly, ten times or more. J is TRBJ2-7 and V is TRBV20-1; 7 nucleotides line up with TRBD2. Trimming removed 6 bases from V and 6 bases from J; junction bases left unmatched: 5. The V gene's germline CDR1 is DFQATT and CDR2 SNEGSKA (reference sequence). The CDR3 totals 11 residues. The CDR3 DNA is TGCAGTGCGCCACTAGCGCGCGAGCAGTACTTC. It specifies CSAPLAREQYF.

This clonotype was counted at least ten times. The chain combines TRBV3-1 with TRBJ1-1; no clear D gene. Germline values: CDR1 LGHDT, CDR2 YNNKEL (reference sequence). This CDR3 contains 14 residues. V lost 6 bases to trimming and J lost 0 bases, with 11 bases between them. CDR3 nucleotides: TGTGCCAGCAGTCCCCGGACGGTGAACACTGAAGCTTTCTTT. Residues: CASSPRTVNTEAFF. Complete variable domain (other parts from reference TRBV3-1 and TRBJ1-1): DTAVSQTPKYLVTQMGNDKSIKCEQNLGHDTMYWYKQDSKKFLKIMFSYNNKELIINETVPNRFSPKSPDKAHLNLHINSLELGDSAVYFCASSPRTVNTEAFFGQGTRLTVV.

This clonotype was observed a few times. The chain joins TRBV19 to TRBJ1-1; perhaps TRBD1 as D (6 bases). Between the trimmed V and J ends, which lost 4 bases and 4 bases, there was a span of 19 bases. Germline CDR1 and CDR2: LNHDA and SQIVND (reference sequence). This CDR3 is built from 16 residues. The CDR3 coding sequence is TGTGCCAGTAGTACCCCTGGAACAGGGCAGAGCACTGAAGCTTTCTTT. It specifies CASSTPGTGQSTEAFF. The full variable domain, with the rest looked up from reference TRBV19 and TRBJ1-1, is DGGITQSPKYLFRKEGQNVTLSCEQNLNHDAMYWYRQDPGQGLRLIYYSQIVNDFQKGDIAEGYSVSREKKESFPLTVTSAQKNPTAFYLCASSTPGTGQSTEAFFGQGTRLTVV.

This clonotype was counted ten times or more. The chain couples TRBV28 to TRBJ2-2; TRBD1 aligns across 8 bases. Losses at the gene ends were 4 bases for V and 0 bases for J; bases not matched to a gene: 7. The germline CDR1 and CDR2 sequences are MDHEN and SYDVKM. This CDR3 comprises 17 residues. In nucleotides, the CDR3 is TGTGCCAGCAGTTCGGACAGGGACCTGGCGAACACCGGGGAGCTGTTTTTT. Its protein product is CASSSDRDLANTGELFF. Combining the CDR3 with reference TRBV28 and TRBJ2-2 gives the whole variable domain DVKVTQSSRYLVKRTGEKVFLECVQDMDHENMFWYRQDPGLGLRLIYFSYDVKMKEKGDIPEGYSVSREKKERFSLILESASTNQTSMYLCASSSDRDLANTGELFFGEGSRLTVL.

A few counts support this clonotype. This rearrangement joins TRBV20-1 to TRBJ2-1, with D tentatively TRBD2 (7 bases). The V gene's germline CDR1 is DFQATT and CDR2 SNEGSKA (reference sequence). V gave up 3 bases and J gave up 7 bases, with 19 bases separating them. This CDR3 is 15 amino acids long. The CDR3 spells CSASAGRGYRNEQFF. Here the CDR3 DNA reads TGCAGTGCTAGTGCGGGGAGGGGGTATAGGAATGAGCAGTTCTTC.

This clonotype has at least ten counts. In DNA, the CDR3 is TGTGCCAGCAAAACCATAGGGACTAGCGATGCAGATACGCAGTATTTT. It specifies CASKTIGTSDADTQYF. V and J are TRBV5-6 and TRBJ2-3; 10 bases fit TRBD2. Germline CDR1 is SGHDT and CDR2 is YYEEEE. This CDR3 is built from 16 residues. The V gene end was trimmed by 6 bases and the J gene end by 4 bases; junction bases not matched to a gene: 11.

This clonotype was seen at least ten times. This chain uses TRBV28 with TRBJ2-3; D possibly corresponds to TRBD2 (6 bases). The CDR3 extends over 15 amino acids. Trimming took off 3 bases at V and 5 bases at J, with 15 bases between the two ends. Germline V gives CDR1 MDHEN, CDR2 SYDVKM. CDR3 loop: CASSFMGGMGDTQYF. Here the CDR3 DNA reads TGTGCCAGCAGTTTCATGGGGGGAATGGGAGATACGCAGTATTTT.

The chain couples TRBV20-1 to TRBJ2-5; 7 bases fit TRBD1. Germline V lookup: CDR1 DFQATT, CDR2 SNEGSKA (reference sequence). This CDR3 is built from 12 residues. After removal of 4 bases from V and 5 bases from J, the junction contained 4 bases not matched to a gene. CDR3 sequence: CSATDREETQYF. In DNA form, the CDR3 reads TGCAGTGCTACCGACAGGGAGGAGACCCAGTACTTC.

V gene TRBV20-1 combines with J gene TRBJ2-1; D remains unclear. The CDR3 runs to 12 residues. V shed 8 bases and J shed 4 bases, with 12 bases lying between them. In germline, CDR1 is DFQATT, CDR2 SNEGSKA (reference sequence). CDR3 loop: CSTRVRYNEQFF. The CDR3 DNA sequence: TGCAGTACCAGAGTCCGGTACAATGAGCAGTTCTTC.

As regards this clonotype: An end of the junction differs from the germline gene, which may be a read error. The chain combines TRBV20-1 with TRBJ2-7; weak D call: TRBD1 (6 bases). CDR1 and CDR2 (germline): DFQATT, SNEGSKA (reference sequence). CDR3 length: 15 amino acids. This CDR3 is CSARDHGGGEGPVNF. For the CDR3, the DNA is TGCAGTGCTAGAGATCATGGTGGGGGCGAGGGCCCAGTTAACTTC.

This clonotype was detected a few times. This chain connects TRBV19 to TRBJ1-5; the D gene is possibly TRBD1 (5 bases). V lost 8 bases and J lost 0, with 17 bases in between. The germline CDR1 and CDR2 sequences are LNHDA and SQIVND (reference sequence). The CDR3 consists of 16 residues. As DNA, the CDR3 is TGTGCCAGTGCGAAAGACAGATCTTATAGCAATCAGCCCCAGCATTTT. The encoded protein is CASAKDRSYSNQPQHF. Looking up the rest from reference TRBV19 and TRBJ1-5 gives the full variable domain: DGGITQSPKYLFRKEGQNVTLSCEQNLNHDAMYWYRQDPGQGLRLIYYSQIVNDFQKGDIAEGYSVSREKKESFPLTVTSAQKNPTAFYLCASAKDRSYSNQPQHFGDGTRLSIL.

The V gene is TRBV2, the J gene TRBJ2-4, with D perhaps given as TRBD1 or TRBD2 (5 bases each). The CDR3 is 14 residues long. Germline V gene lookup returns CDR1 SNHLY and CDR2 FYNNEI. With 6 bases removed from V and 4 bases from J, the gap between germline ends came to 13 bases. The CDR3 nucleotides are TGTGCCAGCAGAGCTGGGACGGGGAAAAACATTCAGTACTTC. Protein product: CASRAGTGKNIQYF.

Turning to this clonotype: A much larger clone lies one base from this, so it may be a read error. The chain employs TRBV12-3 or TRBV12-4 and TRBJ2-5; D is possibly TRBD2 (6 bases). The CDR3 totals 14 residues. The CDR3 DNA reads TGTGTCAGCGCGGTCGCGGGAATGGAGGAGACCCAGTACTTC. This codes for CVSAVAGMEETQYF.

In its sample, this clonotype was seen many times. This chain connects TRBV2 to TRBJ2-7, with a possible D match to TRBD2 (6 bases). V shed 8 bases and J shed 7 bases, with 21 bases lying between them. CDR1 and CDR2 (germline): SNHLY, FYNNEI. This CDR3 is 14 amino acids long. The CDR3 coding sequence is TGTGCCAGCGTGGGGGGAAGGGGAGCGAATGAGCAGTACTTC. Residues: CASVGGRGANEQYF.